Following are 27 T cell receptor beta chains from one sample sequenced in a study of blood T cell repertoires in COVID-19. Here immunoSEQ multiplex PCR was the method, and the copy in TCRdb shows in-frame clones only, minus some. Of 310,000 or so clones listed, 70% to 90% are singletons. Sequencing was carried out using peripheral blood. Source of these receptors: a man between 65 and 85 years old with acute or convalescent COVID-19.

The rearrangement links TRBV11-2 to TRBJ2-7; D uncertain. With 2 bases removed from V and 6 bases from J, the gap between germline ends came to 8 bases. Germline CDR1 reads SGHAT; CDR2 reads FQNNGV. This CDR3 region has 12 residues. The CDR3 loop is CASSLLPGEQYF. The CDR3 DNA follows: TGTGCCAGCAGCTTACTCCCCGGCGAGCAGTACTTC.

The chain joins TRBV10-3 to TRBJ2-7; tentatively, D is TRBD2 (5 bases). Trimming took off 3 bases at V and 2 bases at J, with 17 bases between the two ends. The CDR3 runs to 16 residues. Germline-derived CDR1 and CDR2 are ENHRY and SYGVKD. CDR3 residues: CAISEQAAEVPYEQYF. In nucleotides, the CDR3 is TGTGCCATCAGTGAACAAGCGGCGGAGGTACCCTACGAGCAGTACTTC.

This chain's CDR3 is CASSRTGRTDTQYF. DNA for the CDR3: TGTGCCAGTAGCCGGACAGGGCGCACAGATACGCAGTATTTT. This rearrangement joins TRBV19 to TRBJ2-3, with 8 bases fitting TRBD1. In germline, CDR1 is LNHDA, CDR2 SQIVND (reference sequence). V shed 6 bases and J 1 base; nucleotides not matched to a gene: 3. This CDR3 spans 14 amino acids.

This clone was seen a handful of times. The chain is built from TRBV7-2 and TRBJ2-5; 10 nucleotides agree with TRBD2. Germline trimming cut 5 bases from V and 1 base from J; bases unmatched to any gene: 7. The CDR3 sequence is 16 residues long. Germline CDR1 SGHTA, CDR2 FQGNSA. Here the CDR3 reads CASSVTSGAIQETQYF. The DNA of the CDR3 is TGTGCCAGCAGCGTAACTAGCGGGGCGATCCAAGAGACCCAGTACTTC.

The V and J genes are TRBV28 and TRBJ2-4; unclear D gene. Trimming removed 3 bases from V and 0 bases from J, with 6 bases in between. Germline assignment: CDR1 MDHEN and CDR2 SYDVKM. The CDR3 is 14 residues long. CDR3 protein: CASSLAVAKNIQYF. The CDR3 coding sequence is TGTGCCAGCAGTTTGGCGGTAGCCAAAAACATTCAGTACTTC.

The chain employs TRBV19 and TRBJ1-2, with a tentative D call TRBD1 (6 bases). In germline, CDR1 is LNHDA, CDR2 SQIVND (reference sequence). This CDR3 is 16 amino acids long. The V and J ends lost 4 bases and 5 bases respectively, with 20 bases between them. CDR3 protein: CASSTPGAKIPYGYTF. In DNA form, the CDR3 reads TGTGCCAGTAGTACCCCAGGGGCTAAGATTCCTTATGGCTACACCTTC.

This clone was observed a single time. The rearrangement joins TRBV2 to TRBJ2-2, with 9 bases fitting TRBD2. Per germline, CDR1 SNHLY and CDR2 FYNNEI. The CDR3 extends over 16 amino acids. With 7 bases clipped from V and 4 bases from J, the junction kept 10 bases outside the gene matches. This CDR3 reads CASKVRREGPTGELFF. CDR3 sequence (DNA): TGTGCCAGCAAGGTCCGGCGGGAGGGCCCCACCGGGGAGCTGTTTTTT.

The chain couples TRBV6-6 to TRBJ2-1, with D uncertain. Trimming took off 8 bases at V and 9 bases at J, with 11 bases between the two ends. Germline CDR1 MNHNY, CDR2 SVGAGI (reference sequence). The CDR3 totals 11 residues. The CDR3 region has the DNA TGTGCCAGCGGCATGAGGAGTGAGCAGTTCTTC. Its protein product is CASGMRSEQFF.

The chain joins TRBV29-1 to TRBJ2-3, with 11 bases identical to TRBD2. Germline V gene lookup returns CDR1 SQVTM and CDR2 ANQGSEA. The junction had 6 bases not matched to a gene; V was cut back by 7 bases and J by 3 bases. This CDR3 region has 14 residues. The CDR3 DNA reads as TGCAGCGGAACCGGGACTAGCGGTACAGATACGCAGTATTTT. It is translated as CSGTGTSGTDTQYF.

The V and J genes are TRBV18 and TRBJ2-7; TRBD2 aligns across 7 bases. After removal of 6 bases from V and 10 bases from J, the junction contained 9 bases not matched to a gene. Germline CDR1 KGHSH, CDR2 LQKENI. The CDR3 loop spans 12 amino acids. The DNA of the CDR3 is TGTGCCAGCTCTCAAAGCGGGGAAGGACAGTACTTC. Amino acids: CASSQSGEGQYF.

This chain connects TRBV18 to TRBJ1-5, with 10 bases matching TRBD1. The CDR3 extends over 15 amino acids. Germline lookup yields CDR1 KGHSH and CDR2 LQKENI. With V trimmed by 3 bases and J by 4 bases, 3 bases remained unmatched. This CDR3 is CASSPGTGENQPQHF. CDR3 nucleotides: TGTGCCAGCTCACCCGGGACAGGGGAGAATCAGCCCCAGCATTTT.

This clone appeared a single time. This chain links TRBV19 with TRBJ1-3; 8 nucleotides line up with TRBD1. V trimming: 9 bases; J trimming: 3 bases; junction bases outside the gene matches: 10. The CDR3 loop spans 15 amino acids. Germline loops: CDR1 LNHDA, CDR2 SQIVND (reference sequence). The CDR3 is CARIKDRVNGNTIYF. Written as DNA, the CDR3 is TGTGCCAGGATCAAGGACAGGGTTAATGGAAACACCATATATTTT.

V is TRBV28 and J is TRBJ2-5; D perhaps matches TRBD2 (6 bases). The V end was cut by 3 bases, the J end by 5 bases, with 19 bases between. CDR1 and CDR2 (germline): MDHEN, SYDVKM. The CDR3 sequence is 16 residues long. CDR3 region: CASSFFDGSEVETQYF. Written as DNA, the CDR3 is TGTGCCAGCAGTTTTTTTGACGGGAGCGAGGTGGAGACCCAGTACTTC.

This chain uses TRBV4-3 with TRBJ2-2, with TRBD1 matching 7 bases. J gave up 1 base and V 1 base, and 3 bases lay outside the gene matches. This CDR3 is 16 amino acids long. CDR1 is LGHNA, CDR2 YSLEER, per germline. The CDR3 DNA reads TGCGCCAGCAGCCAAGGACAGGGATGGAACACCGGGGAGCTGTTTTTT. Its translation: CASSQGQGWNTGELFF.

The V and J genes are TRBV6-5 and TRBJ1-1; D is possibly TRBD1 (6 bases). The CDR3 consists of 14 residues. V lost 7 bases, J lost 1 base, and 13 bases lay in between. CDR1 is MNHEY and CDR2 is SVGAGI in the germline V gene. The CDR3 spells CASKDLRGNTEAFF. For the CDR3, the DNA is TGTGCCAGCAAGGATCTCAGGGGGAACACTGAAGCTTTCTTT.

This sequence joins TRBV4-3 and TRBJ2-3; TRBD1 is a possible D gene (5 bases). The V end lost 1 base, the J end lost 2 bases, and 7 bases lay between the germline ends. Germline CDR1 LGHNA, CDR2 YSLEER. This CDR3 is built from 14 residues. The CDR3 nucleotides are TGCGCCAGCAGCCAAGGACAGAACACAGATACGCAGTATTTT. Its protein product is CASSQGQNTDTQYF.

This clone was counted only a few times. The chain links TRBV29-1 to TRBJ2-4; TRBD2 matches 10 bases. Per germline, CDR1 SQVTM and CDR2 ANQGSEA. CDR3 length equals 14 residues. V shed 4 bases, J shed 6 bases, and the junction held 6 bases outside the gene matches. DNA for the CDR3: TGCAGCGTTGTGGTAGCGGGAGGAGGAAACATTCAGTACTTC. It translates to CSVVVAGGGNIQYF.

The gene calls are TRBV7-2 and TRBJ2-1, with TRBD2 as a possible D gene (6 bases). The germline V gene encodes CDR1 SGHTA and CDR2 FQGNSA. CDR3 length equals 15 residues. Deletions cut 1 base from V and 4 bases from J, with 11 bases between. CDR3 region: CASSLVADIYNEQFF. The DNA for the CDR3 is TGTGCCAGCAGCTTAGTAGCGGACATATACAATGAGCAGTTCTTC.

This chain connects TRBV19 to TRBJ1-5, with D possibly being TRBD1 (5 bases). Between the trimmed V and J ends, which lost 5 bases and 3 bases, there was a span of 8 bases. Germline lookup yields CDR1 LNHDA and CDR2 SQIVND (reference sequence). The CDR3 length is 13 residues. The CDR3 sequence is CASSGAFNQPQHF. In nucleotides, the CDR3 is TGTGCCAGTAGTGGGGCTTTCAATCAGCCCCAGCATTTT.

The gene calls are TRBV19 and TRBJ1-1; a weak D match, TRBD1 (6 bases). Germline V gene lookup returns CDR1 LNHDA and CDR2 SQIVND (reference sequence). Trimming stripped 5 bases from V and 5 bases from J, with 15 bases between. The CDR3 covers 14 residues. CDR3 DNA sequence: TGTGCCAGTAGTTACAGGGCCCGGGATACTGAAGCTTTCTTT. This translates into CASSYRARDTEAFF.

The rearrangement uses TRBV19 and TRBJ1-5; D is possibly TRBD1 (6 bases). The V gene lost 11 bases and the J gene lost 2 bases, with 10 bases spanning the gap. The length of the CDR3 is 12 residues. Germline loops: CDR1 LNHDA, CDR2 SQIVND (reference sequence). The CDR3 is CAYRVGNQPQHF. CDR3 sequence (DNA): TGTGCCTACAGGGTCGGCAATCAGCCCCAGCATTTT.

The chain has TRBV11-2 and TRBJ2-3; 10 positions agree with TRBD2. Germline CDR1 reads SGHAT; CDR2 reads FQNNGV. J gave up 3 bases and V 1 base, and 4 bases lay outside the gene matches. The CDR3 runs to 16 residues. DNA for the CDR3: TGTGCCAGCAGCTTAGCAGGGACTAGCGAAACAGATACGCAGTATTTT. Its protein is CASSLAGTSETDTQYF. The full variable domain, its missing parts supplied by reference TRBV11-2 and TRBJ2-3, is EAGVAQSPRYKIIEKRQSVAFWCNPISGHATLYWYQQILGQGPKLLIQFQNNGVVDDSQLPKDRFSAERLKGVDSTLKIQPAKLEDSAVYLCASSLAGTSETDTQYFGPGTRLTVL.

The chain has TRBV11-3 and TRBJ2-1, with TRBD1 identical over 8 bases. The V segment lost 1 base and the J segment 2 bases; nucleotides outside the gene matches: 1. This CDR3 comprises 15 residues. Germline V gene data show CDR1 as SGHNT and CDR2 as YENEEA. This CDR3 is CASSLGTGPYNEQFF. The CDR3 region has the DNA TGTGCCAGCAGCTTAGGGACAGGGCCCTACAATGAGCAGTTCTTC.

V is TRBV6-2 or TRBV6-3 and J is TRBJ2-3; D is undetermined. Trimming stripped 2 bases from V and 0 bases from J, with 15 bases between. The CDR3 is made up of 17 amino acids. From germline, CDR1 is MNHEY and CDR2 SVGEGT. The CDR3 DNA is TGTGCCAGCAGTTACGTCATGTCCGCGGCTAGCACAGATACGCAGTATTTT. It specifies CASSYVMSAASTDTQYF.

The rearrangement links TRBV24-1 to TRBJ2-1, with 9 bases matching TRBD1. The CDR3 has 15 amino acids. Losses at the gene ends were 2 bases for V and 5 bases for J; bases not matched to a gene: 3. CDR1 and CDR2 from the germline V gene are KGHDR and SFDVKD. CDR3 DNA sequence: TGTGCCACCAGTGATTCCCGGACAGGGGACAATGAGCAGTTCTTC. Encoded protein: CATSDSRTGDNEQFF.

The CDR3 is CASSPGSGELFF. The CDR3 region has the DNA TGTGCCAGCAGCCCCGGGTCCGGGGAGCTGTTTTTT. The J gene is TRBJ2-2, the V gene TRBV7-3; no clear D. In germline, CDR1 is SGHTA, CDR2 FQGTGA. The V end was cut by 5 bases, the J end by 6 bases, with 7 bases between. The CDR3 sequence is 12 residues long.

The chain couples TRBV7-8 to TRBJ2-6; D is undetermined. The CDR3 sequence is 15 residues long. The germline V and J ends were trimmed by 1 base and 2 bases, with 6 bases remaining between them. Germline V gene lookup returns CDR1 SGHVS and CDR2 FQNEAQ. The CDR3 sequence: CASSLGAPGANVLTF. CDR3 coding DNA: TGTGCCAGCAGCTTAGGGGCCCCTGGGGCCAACGTCCTGACTTTC.